The rows below give T cell receptor beta chains drawn from one sample of a study of cytomegalovirus exposure and HLA in healthy donors. Only in-frame clones appear in the TCRdb table, and some are missing; sequencing was by immunoSEQ multiplex PCR. The sample comprises under 200,000 clones, around 83% of which are singletons, and approximately 1.5% rests with the top ten. The material sequenced was PBMCs. These TCRs come from a woman aged 18-30 years in good health and CMV-seronegative. Each CDR3 is given with its conserved first and last residue. Each record gives: J gene, clone size, D gene, V gene, CDR3 DNA, CDR3 protein. D genes are given only for firm matches. The listing skips clone size in some rows; elsewhere it reads once, few, many or a size class.

TRBJ1-1	.	.	TRBV30	TGTGCCTGGAGTGTACTGAGCAGGGGGAACACTGAAGCTTTCTTT	CAWSVLSRGNTEAFF
TRBJ2-1	.	TRBD2	TRBV7-2	TGTGCCAGCAGCTTAGCCGAACTAGCGGGAGGGGGTGAGCAGTTCTTC	CASSLAELAGGGEQFF
TRBJ2-6	.	.	TRBV29-1	TGCAGCGTTGTAGGAGATCCTGGGGCCAACGTCCTGACTTTC	CSVVGDPGANVLTF
TRBJ2-1	.	.	TRBV10-3	TGTGCCATCAGAGAATCGACAGCCTACAATGAGCAGTTCTTC	CAIRESTAYNEQFF
TRBJ2-3	.	TRBD2	TRBV27	TGTGCCAGCAGTCGAGCGGGAGTAAGTCCAGATACGCAGTATTTT	CASSRAGVSPDTQYF
TRBJ2-1	.	.	TRBV6-6	TGTGCCAGCAGCTCGGGCGGGAATGAGCAGTTCTTC	CASSSGGNEQFF
TRBJ1-1	few	.	TRBV27	TGTGCCAGCAGTTCGACAGAGAACACTGAAGCTTTCTTT	CASSSTENTEAFF
TRBJ1-4	.	TRBD1	TRBV7-9	TGTGCCAGCAGCTTAGAGACAGGGGGCTCTGAAAAACTGTTTTTT	CASSLETGGSEKLFF
TRBJ2-7	once	.	TRBV7-2	TGTGCCAGCAGCTTATCCATCGGCGAGCAGTACTTC	CASSLSIGEQYF
TRBJ2-1	.	.	TRBV18	TGTGCCAGCTCACCGAATAGGGACACCCGCTACAATGAGCAGTTCTTC	CASSPNRDTRYNEQFF
TRBJ2-6	.	.	TRBV5-1	TGCGCCAGCAGCCTGGCGTGGGCCAACGTCCTGACTTTC	CASSLAWANVLTF
TRBJ2-1	.	TRBD2	TRBV6-1	TGTGCCAGCAGTGAAATTTTAGCGGGAGTTAATGAGCAGTTCTTC	CASSEILAGVNEQFF
TRBJ2-7	.	.	TRBV5-5	TGTGCCAGCAGCTTGGAAGGCCGGCGGTATAACTCCTACGAGCAGTACTTC	CASSLEGRRYNSYEQYF
TRBJ1-1	few	.	TRBV2	TGTGCCAGCAGTCTGGGGAGGAGCACTGAAGCTTTCTTT	CASSLGRSTEAFF
TRBJ2-7	.	.	TRBV30	TGTGCCTACGAGGCAGGGACATACGACGAGCAGTACTTC	CAYEAGTYDEQYF
TRBJ2-3	.	TRBD2	TRBV7-2	TGTGCCAGCAGCTTGGGCGGGAGGTTCACAGATACGCAGTATTTT	CASSLGGRFTDTQYF
TRBJ2-1	few	TRBD2	TRBV4-1	TGCGCCAGCAGACCCCTTTTAGCGGGAGGTAGGAATGAGCAGTTCTTC	CASRPLLAGGRNEQFF
TRBJ1-3	.	TRBD1	TRBV7-9	TGTGCCAGCAGTTCCGAGGGGGCCTCTGGAAACACCATATATTTT	CASSSEGASGNTIYF
TRBJ2-7	.	TRBD2	TRBV5-6	TGTGCCAGCAGCTTTAGCGGGAGATCGGACGAGCAGTACTTC	CASSFSGRSDEQYF
TRBJ1-4	.	.	TRBV4-2	TGTGCCAGCAGCCAAGTACAGGGCGCTGAGGGTGAAAAACTGTTTTTT	CASSQVQGAEGEKLFF
TRBJ1-5	few	.	TRBV10-3	TGTGCCATCAGTGAAAAAGCTAGCAATCAGCCCCAGCATTTT	CAISEKASNQPQHF
TRBJ2-7	few	.	TRBV5-1	TGCGCCAGCGAAAGAGGTACAGGGTCCTACGAGCAGTACTTC	CASERGTGSYEQYF
TRBJ1-4	few	TRBD1	TRBV7-8	TGTGCCAGCAGCATCAGCGGTTGGGGACAGGGTGAAAAACTGTTTTTT	CASSISGWGQGEKLFF
TRBJ2-3	.	.	TRBV5-4	TGTGCCAGCAGCTACTCAGGGGCCGTCACAGATACGCAGTATTTT	CASSYSGAVTDTQYF
TRBJ1-1	.	TRBD1	TRBV7-9	TGTGCCAGCAGCGCGACGACAGGGTATGACACTGAAGCTTTCTTT	CASSATTGYDTEAFF
TRBJ1-5	.	.	TRBV21-1	TGTGCCAGCAGCAAAAGGGGGACAGGGGGCGGTTGGAATCAGCCCCAGCATTTT	CASSKRGTGGGWNQPQHF
TRBJ2-2	few	TRBD2	TRBV5-6	TGTGCCAGCAGCATAGGACTAGCGGGAGGGGCCGGGGAGCTGTTTTTT	CASSIGLAGGAGELFF
TRBJ2-3	.	TRBD1	TRBV5-1	TGCGCCAGCAGCTCAACGGACCGAAGGACAGGGGGCCTCACAGATACGCAGTATTTT	CASSSTDRRTGGLTDTQYF
TRBJ2-1	few	TRBD2	TRBV9	TGTGCCAGCAGCGTAGAATTGTCTAGCGGGAGTAATGAGCAGTTCTTC	CASSVELSSGSNEQFF
TRBJ2-1	.	.	TRBV2	TGTGCCAGCAGGGGCGGGCCTGGCTCCTACAATGAGCAGTTCTTC	CASRGGPGSYNEQFF
TRBJ1-2	.	TRBD1	TRBV19	TGTGCCAGTAGTATGAGTGGACAGGGGCCCAACTATGGCTACACCTTC	CASSMSGQGPNYGYTF
TRBJ2-1	.	TRBD1	TRBV7-7	TGTGCTAGCAGCCCCCGGGACAGGGGGCTAGCGGCGCCCAATGAGCAGTTCTTC	CASSPRDRGLAAPNEQFF
TRBJ1-1	.	.	TRBV1	TGCACCAGCAGCCCCCCCCAGGGGGCGTTGAACACTGAAGCTTTCTTT	CTSSPPQGALNTEAFF
TRBJ1-2	.	.	TRBV19	TGTGCCAGTAGTATCCCCGGGATTGGATATGGCTACACCTTC	CASSIPGIGYGYTF
TRBJ1-1	few	TRBD1	TRBV30	TGTGCCTGGACTCACACAGGGGACACTGAAGCTTTCTTT	CAWTHTGDTEAFF
TRBJ2-3	.	.	TRBV25-1	TGTGCCAGCACTCCGACGGAGGTGGGAGATACGCAGTATTTT	CASTPTEVGDTQYF
TRBJ2-3	few	TRBD1	TRBV10-2	TGCGCCAGCAGGGAGACAGGGAACACCGATACGCAGTATTTT	CASRETGNTDTQYF
TRBJ2-7	.	TRBD2	TRBV5-1	TGCGCCAGCAGCCCACTAGCGGGAGGGCTCTCCTACGAGCAGTACTTC	CASSPLAGGLSYEQYF
TRBJ1-1	.	.	TRBV6-1	TGTGCCAGCTCCTTTAGTCGTGTCGCTGAAGCTTTCTTT	CASSFSRVAEAFF
TRBJ1-1	.	TRBD1	TRBV14	TGTGCCAGCAGCCATTTGGGACAGGGAAATATCGACACTGAAGCTTTCTTT	CASSHLGQGNIDTEAFF
TRBJ1-4	.	.	TRBV4-3	TGCGCCAGCAGCCATTCCACGGGGGACGGGGAAAAACTGTTTTTT	CASSHSTGDGEKLFF
TRBJ1-3	.	.	TRBV2	TGTGCCAGCAGTGAGCAGGGTCGAGGAGGAAACACCATATATTTT	CASSEQGRGGNTIYF
TRBJ2-1	.	TRBD1	TRBV7-9	TGTTCCAGCAGCCCGCGAACAGGGGTCCCCTACAATGAGCAGTTCTTC	CSSSPRTGVPYNEQFF
TRBJ2-1	.	.	TRBV6-5	TGTGCCAGCAGTCGCGGGACCTTATACAATGAGCAGTTCTTC	CASSRGTLYNEQFF
TRBJ1-2	.	.	TRBV30	TGCAGTGGACAGTTCACCTATGGCTACACCTTC	CSGQFTYGYTF
TRBJ2-1	.	.	TRBV27	TGTGCCAGCAGTGCCATGGACTACCCTGGGTACAATGAGCAGTTCTTC	CASSAMDYPGYNEQFF
TRBJ2-7	.	.	TRBV5-1	TGCGCCAGCAGCTCCTCCGGGAACTCCTACGAGCAGTACTTC	CASSSSGNSYEQYF
TRBJ2-7	.	.	TRBV30	TGTGCCTGGAGTCACTCCTACGAGCAGTACTTC	CAWSHSYEQYF
TRBJ1-3	.	.	TRBV7-9	TGTACTCCCGGGGGCTCTGGAAACACCATATATTTT	CTPGGSGNTIYF
TRBJ2-1	.	TRBD2	TRBV7-9	TGTGCCAGCAGCTTAATCTGGACTAGTATACCGGGGGAGCAGTTCTTC	CASSLIWTSIPGEQFF
TRBJ2-1	.	TRBD2	TRBV7-9	TGTGCCAGCCCCCCGACTAGCGGAAACAATGAGCAGTTCTTC	CASPPTSGNNEQFF
TRBJ2-7	.	TRBD2	TRBV19	TGTGCCAGTAGCCCTCTAGCGGACGCCTACGAGCAGTACTTC	CASSPLADAYEQYF
TRBJ1-2	.	TRBD1	TRBV28	TGTGCCAGCAGTTCGACAGGGCTCAGTGTATTGTATGGCTACACCTTC	CASSSTGLSVLYGYTF
TRBJ1-1	few	.	TRBV27	TGTGCCAGCAGCCAGGGTCATGAAGCTTTCTTT	CASSQGHEAFF
TRBJ2-7	.	.	TRBV4-3	TGCGCCAGCAGCCAAGATCACTTACCCTTACCCAGGGGTCCCACCTACGAGCAGTACTTC	CASSQDHLPLPRGPTYEQYF